This T cell receptor (beta chain) was identified in a study of identical twins. Points from the study as a whole: Instead of following the same donors, the conclusions were based on cross-sectional statistical analysis.

About this clonotype: Its antigen is still unknown.

Losses at the gene ends were 4 bases for V and 0 bases for J; bases not matched to a gene: 3. CDR1 and CDR2 from the germline V gene are SGDLS and YYNGEE. The CDR3 is 15 amino acids. TCRdb recomputed calls from the 5' RACE reads with MiXCR, one row per CDR3 protein. Of under 300,000 distinct CDR3 sequences in the sample, roughly 13% were seen once. These data also formed part of another study, on yellow fever vaccine responses in identical twins.

Sequenced material: memory (CD45RO+) T cells sorted from blood. V gene TRBV9 combines with J gene TRBJ2-2, with 7 bases aligning to TRBD1. The clonotype was recovered from a young woman in good health. For the CDR3, the DNA is TGTGCCAGCAGCCCACAGGGGTCGAACACCGGGGAGCTGTTTTTT. Encoded protein: CASSPQGSNTGELFF.